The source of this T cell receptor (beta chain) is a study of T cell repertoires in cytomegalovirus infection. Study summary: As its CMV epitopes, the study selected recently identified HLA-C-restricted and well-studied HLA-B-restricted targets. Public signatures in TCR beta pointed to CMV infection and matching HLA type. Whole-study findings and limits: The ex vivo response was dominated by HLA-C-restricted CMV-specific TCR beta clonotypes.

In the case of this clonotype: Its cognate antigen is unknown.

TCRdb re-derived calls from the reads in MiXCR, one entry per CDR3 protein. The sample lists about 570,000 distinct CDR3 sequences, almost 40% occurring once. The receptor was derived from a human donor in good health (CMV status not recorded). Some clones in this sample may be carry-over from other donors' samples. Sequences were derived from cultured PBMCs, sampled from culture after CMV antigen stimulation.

The chain's CDR3 is CASSTNQGSNYGYTF. The CDR3 nucleotides are TGTGCCAGTAGTACCAATCAGGGGAGTAACTATGGCTACACCTTC. The rearrangement uses TRBV19 and TRBJ1-2, with D maybe TRBD1 (6 bases). Germline values: CDR1 LNHDA, CDR2 SQIVND (reference sequence). The germline V and J ends were trimmed by 4 bases and 1 base, with 13 bases remaining between them. CDR3 length: 15 amino acids.